This T cell receptor (beta chain) appears in the sequencing data of a study of vaccination and CD4 T cells after COVID-19. Overall study context: SARS-CoV-2 was confirmed by nasal swab PCR; disease was mild in eight to ten, severe in one. Ranging from 14 to 241, the interval between dose two and post-vaccine sampling had a median of about ten weeks. Cells were stimulated with overlapping spike peptide pools from SARS-CoV-2, HCoV-NL63, HCoV-OC43 and HCoV-229E. Each control was exposed to a CEFX pool, an HIV-1 Nef pool, or no peptide at all.

Sequenced with the Oncomine TCR Beta short-read assay was DNA taken from cultured CD4+ T cells. TCRdb reprocessed the PCR reads via MiXCR and lists one record per CDR3 protein. The sample shows 12,000 or so distinct CDR3 sequences, over 35% of them seen only once. Treatment given: approximately nine-day PBMC culture with coronavirus spike peptide pools or control peptides (ViraFEST assay). This clonotype has just a few counts. Antigen: not known. Per the germline V gene, CDR1 is ENHRY and CDR2 is SYGVKD. CDR3 length: 14 residues. The germline V and J ends were trimmed by 6 bases and 0 bases, with 11 bases remaining between them.

This clonotype was sampled from a human donor who had recovered from COVID-19. The material sequenced was CD4+ T cells from blood, cultured in vitro. The chain links TRBV10-3 to TRBJ1-1; D not certain. The CDR3 sequence is CAISGGMMNTEAFF. The CDR3 region has the DNA TGTGCCATCAGCGGAGGGATGATGAACACTGAAGCTTTCTTT.